The 17 T cell receptor beta chains below all came from one sample that was sequenced in a study of shared clonotypes between healthy human individuals. TCRdb's copy holds only in-frame clones and misses some; the assay was immunoSEQ multiplex PCR. Here the sample spans around 2.3 million clones, around 95% being singletons. The sample was naive CD4+ T cells sorted from blood. Subset described: CD45RA+ positively selected. These receptor sequences come from a man younger than 35 in good health.

The rearrangement uses TRBV11-3 and TRBJ2-1; D unclear. V gave up 0 bases and J gave up 3 bases, with 9 bases separating them. The CDR3 is 15 residues long. Germline V lookup: CDR1 SGHNT, CDR2 YENEEA. This CDR3 reads CASSLDAQVYNEQFF. Written as DNA, the CDR3 is TGTGCCAGCAGCTTAGACGCGCAGGTCTACAATGAGCAGTTCTTC.

This sequence joins TRBV7-3 and TRBJ1-6, with TRBD1 as a possible D gene (5 bases). The CDR3 sequence is 17 residues long. In germline, CDR1 is SGHTA, CDR2 FQGTGA. Trimming cost V 3 bases and J 5 bases, with 17 bases left between them. CDR3 amino acids: CASSFGGVPGNNSPLHF. As DNA, the CDR3 is TGTGCCAGCAGCTTTGGGGGGGTGCCTGGAAATAATTCACCCCTCCACTTT.

This chain links TRBV29-1 with TRBJ2-5, with D perhaps TRBD1 (6 bases). The CDR3 consists of 14 residues. Between the trimmed V and J ends, which lost 5 bases and 0 bases, there was a span of 13 bases. The germline V gene encodes CDR1 SQVTM and CDR2 ANQGSEA. CDR3: CSVTGLPYQETQYF. The CDR3 coding sequence is TGCAGCGTTACAGGGCTTCCCTACCAAGAGACCCAGTACTTC.

The gene calls are TRBV30 and TRBJ2-3; D ambiguous. V was shortened by 8 bases and J by 0 bases, with 6 bases between the two germline ends. The CDR3 covers 11 residues. Germline V gene sequence: CDR1 GTSNPN, CDR2 SVGIG (reference sequence). For the CDR3, the DNA is TGTGCCCGCATGAGCACAGATACGCAGTATTTT. It yields the protein CARMSTDTQYF.

The chain recombines TRBV2 with TRBJ1-5; the D gene is possibly TRBD1 (6 bases). The CDR3 consists of 13 residues. Germline CDR1 reads SNHLY; CDR2 reads FYNNEI. The V and J ends lost 6 bases and 9 bases respectively, with 15 bases between them. The CDR3 DNA sequence: TGTGCCAGCAGAAGACAGGCGAACGGGCCCCAGCATTTT. Its protein product is CASRRQANGPQHF.

The J gene is TRBJ2-5, the V gene TRBV14; possible D gene TRBD2, 6 bases. Germline assignment: CDR1 SGHDN and CDR2 FVKESK. The length of the CDR3 is 13 residues. Trimming took off 8 bases at V and 6 bases at J, with 16 bases between the two ends. CDR3 in amino acids: CASGLEDYQTQYF. In nucleotides, the CDR3 is TGTGCCAGCGGTCTTGAGGACTATCAGACCCAGTACTTC.

The chain employs TRBV6-1 and TRBJ1-4; 8 nucleotides agree with TRBD1. Germline CDR1 and CDR2: MNHNS and SASEGT. The CDR3 has 14 amino acids. V trimming: 3 bases; J trimming: 6 bases; junction bases outside the gene matches: 3. For the CDR3, the DNA is TGTGCCAGCAGTGAGGCGACAGGGGATGAAAAACTGTTTTTT. This codes for CASSEATGDEKLFF.

The chain joins TRBV4-1 to TRBJ2-5; D gene ambiguous. In germline, CDR1 is MGHRA, CDR2 YSYEKL. The CDR3 is made up of 14 amino acids. V dropped 0 bases and J dropped 5 bases, with 10 bases sitting between them. In DNA form, the CDR3 reads TGCGCCAGCAGCCAAGATGGGCTCCGGGAGACCCAGTACTTC. Protein: CASSQDGLRETQYF.

This chain links TRBV4-1 with TRBJ2-3, with 13 bases matching TRBD2. Germline V gene data show CDR1 as MGHRA and CDR2 as YSYEKL. The CDR3 has 17 amino acids. The J segment lost 7 bases and the V segment lost 0 bases, leaving 7 bases of the junction unmatched. The CDR3 spells CASSQDLTSGGAYTQYF. The CDR3 region has the DNA TGCGCCAGCAGCCAAGATCTAACTAGCGGGGGGGCCTATACGCAGTATTTT.

The CDR3 protein is CASSKLRTGGEDIQYF. CDR3 nucleotides: TGTGCCAGTAGTAAACTAAGGACAGGGGGCGAGGACATTCAGTACTTC. J is TRBJ2-4 and V is TRBV19, with TRBD1 matching over 11 bases. The V gene end was trimmed by 4 bases and the J gene end by 8 bases; junction bases not matched to a gene: 10. Germline-derived CDR1 and CDR2 are LNHDA and SQIVND (reference sequence). The CDR3 is 16 amino acids.

The chain has TRBV4-2 and TRBJ1-1; the D is unclear. The V and J ends lost 1 base and 3 bases respectively, with 15 bases between them. This CDR3 contains 16 residues. Germline lookup yields CDR1 LGHNA and CDR2 YNFKEQ. The CDR3 nucleotides are TGTGCCAGCAGCCAAGCCGCGGCAATAGCGGACACTGAAGCTTTCTTT. It encodes CASSQAAAIADTEAFF.

On this clone itself: Other DNA sequences from this sample encode an identical CDR3 as well. The rearrangement uses TRBV29-1 and TRBJ1-2; 8 nucleotides line up with TRBD1. CDR1 is SQVTM and CDR2 is ANQGSEA in the germline V gene. V was clipped by 7 bases and J by 2 bases; unmatched bases: 3. This CDR3 is 12 amino acids long. CDR3: CSGRTGNYGYTF. The CDR3 DNA follows: TGCAGCGGCCGGACAGGGAACTATGGCTACACCTTC.

As to this clone: This sample also contains other DNA sequences that code for the same CDR3. The rearrangement uses TRBV30 and TRBJ1-1, with 8 bases matching TRBD1. The V and J ends lost 1 base and 2 bases, in that order; junction bases with no gene match: 3. Germline V gene sequence: CDR1 GTSNPN, CDR2 SVGIG (reference sequence). The CDR3 has 14 amino acids. The CDR3 spells CAWSADRGNTEAFF. In DNA form, the CDR3 reads TGTGCCTGGAGTGCTGACAGGGGAAACACTGAAGCTTTCTTT.

V usage is TRBV4-3 and J usage is TRBJ1-2; no reliable D call. This CDR3 has 13 residues. V was pared by 0 bases and J by 4 bases, with 6 bases between. In germline, CDR1 is LGHNA, CDR2 YSLEER. This CDR3 reads CASSQDGVYGYTF. Here the CDR3 DNA reads TGCGCCAGCAGCCAAGACGGCGTCTATGGCTACACCTTC.

This chain connects TRBV5-1 to TRBJ1-1; D is unresolved. Per germline, CDR1 SGHRS and CDR2 YFSETQ. Deletions cut 1 base from V and 10 bases from J, with 14 bases between. The CDR3 sequence is 13 residues long. The CDR3 region is CASSLSHDWVAFF. The CDR3, as DNA: TGCGCCAGCAGCTTGAGTCACGATTGGGTAGCTTTCTTT.

The chain links TRBV5-1 to TRBJ1-3, with D possibly TRBD1 on 5 matching bases. The ends were cut back, 0 bases at V and 0 bases at J, with 16 bases in the middle. There are 18 residues in the CDR3. Per germline, CDR1 SGHRS and CDR2 YFSETQ. Here the CDR3 DNA reads TGCGCCAGCAGCTTGGTGCCAGGGAATGTTCCCTCTGGAAACACCATATATTTT. Amino acid sequence: CASSLVPGNVPSGNTIYF.

V gene TRBV27 combines with J gene TRBJ2-7, with 11 bases aligning to TRBD1. CDR3 length: 16 amino acids. Trimming took 6 bases from V and 6 from J; bases not matched to a gene: 13. Germline V gene data show CDR1 as MNHEY and CDR2 as SMNVEV (reference sequence). CDR3 DNA: TGTGCCAGCAGCCCGACCTGGGGGACAGGGGGGATCGAGCAGTACTTC. Translation: CASSPTWGTGGIEQYF.